Given below is one TCR beta chain in context. Its target antigen remains unknown. Nothing much larger sits one base from this clone, and base qualities are not available. This entry belongs to a study of blood T cell repertoires in COVID-19 (dated by TCRdb to 2019 to 2021). Background for the entire study: Samples covering the acute and convalescent phases of COVID-19 were provided by collaborators in the United States, Italy and Spain. Samples were obtained from the ongoing ImmuneRACE study (first 160 participants) and from about 1,300 subjects provided by 6 global collaborators. A freely available public database, intended as a resource for researchers studying the immune response to SARS-CoV-2, is where the repertoires were released. HLA class I and class II types, where available, came from metadata supplied by the sample provider rather than from assay-based typing. Sample metadata almost always included a de-identified subject ID, COVID-19 status, age in years and sex. The material from the prospective study consisted of cDNA or gDNA derived from T cells, B-cell-depleted T cells, or PBMCs. Deeply sampled blood TCRbeta repertoires from subjects exposed to, actively infected with, or recovered from COVID-19 were included in the dataset. General study outcomes and caveats: The amount of clinical and demographic metadata varied by source and participant and was provided uncurated.

Relative to germline, V is 8 bases shorter and J is 6 bases shorter, with 10 bases between their ends. The germline V gene gives CDR1 as MDHEN and CDR2 as SYDVKM. Taken from cysteine to phenylalanine, the CDR3 has 11 residues. Only CDR3 DNA is held: 33 bases, read in frame from base 1. Collaborating institutions collected whole blood in K2EDTA tubes following their own protocols. For TCRbeta analysis, collaborator samples were shipped as frozen whole blood, as isolated PBMCs, or as DNA extracted from either sample type. The immunoSEQ Assay, a bias-controlled multiplex PCR, was used to amplify TCRbeta CDR3 regions from genomic DNA. Turning to the authors' computational methods: Nucleated cell counts per sample were estimated from amplification of reference gene primers within the assay. To quantify the absolute abundance of each unique TCRbeta CDR3 rearrangement, sequence reads were collapsed and filtered. Productive Simpson clonality was computed per sample as the square root of Simpson's diversity index over productive rearrangements. TCRdb re-hosts the immuneACCESS table, in-frame sequences only. Its copies lack some clones; in the studies checked, an unresolved V gene accounts for under half of them, and the cause for the rest is not known. That table gives V, J and clone size, and the DNA gave D and trimming. A total of some 99,000 clones appear in this sample, around 84% of them only once. Under 8% of the sample rests with the top ten.

This sequence originates from an elderly woman with active or convalescent COVID-19. In this chain, TRBV28 is recombined with TRBJ1-2; 5 matching bases give a weak D call of TRBD1. The sequenced material came from peripheral blood. Here the CDR3 is given as CASGQGDGYTF. The nucleotides read TGTGCCAGCGGGCAAGGGGATGGCTACACCTTC.